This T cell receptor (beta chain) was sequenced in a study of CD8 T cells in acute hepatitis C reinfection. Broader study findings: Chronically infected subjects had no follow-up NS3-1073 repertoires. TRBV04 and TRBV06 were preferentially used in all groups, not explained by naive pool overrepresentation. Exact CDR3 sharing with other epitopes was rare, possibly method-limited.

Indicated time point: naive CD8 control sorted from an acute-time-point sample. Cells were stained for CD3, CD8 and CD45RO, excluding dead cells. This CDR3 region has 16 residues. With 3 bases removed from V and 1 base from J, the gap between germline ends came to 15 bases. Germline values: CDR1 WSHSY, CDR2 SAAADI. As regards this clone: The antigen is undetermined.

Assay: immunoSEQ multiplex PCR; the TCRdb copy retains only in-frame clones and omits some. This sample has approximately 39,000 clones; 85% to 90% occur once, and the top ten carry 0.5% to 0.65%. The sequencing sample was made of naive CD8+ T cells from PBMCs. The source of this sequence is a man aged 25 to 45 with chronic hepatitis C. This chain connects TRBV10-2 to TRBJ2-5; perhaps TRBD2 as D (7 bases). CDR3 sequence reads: CASSDPGGGSQETQYF. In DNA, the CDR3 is TGCGCCAGCAGTGATCCGGGCGGGGGCAGCCAAGAGACCCAGTACTTC.